The clone carrying this T cell receptor (beta chain) was counted between two and nine times. Its antigen remains unknown. RNA transcripts were the template for amplifying TCR beta CDR3 regions. The TCR CDR3 was amplified in a first-round RT-PCR using the HTBI primer set. TCRdb called the multiplex PCR reads again in MiXCR, with one record for every CDR3 protein. The sample has 300,000 to 400,000 distinct CDR3 sequences, over 15% seen once; the top ten hold approximately 49%. The CDR3 is 16 amino acids. V lost 7 bases to trimming and J lost 4 bases; unmatched junction nucleotides: 13. Germline CDR1 is MNHEY and CDR2 is SMNVEV (reference sequence). This sample is drawn from a study of T cells in Graves' hyperthyroidism and ophthalmopathy. Whole-study findings and limits: The model identified upcoming ophthalmopathy a median around 7.1 months ahead of onset. A model built on 13 V-J features separated ophthalmopathy from stable hyperthyroidism.

The sample was blood. The chain combines TRBV27 with TRBJ2-1; the match to TRBD1 covers 7 bases. This clonotype was obtained from a woman between 50 and 59 years old with Graves' hyperthyroidism. The CDR3 reads CASTSAGDRDYNEQFF. The CDR3, as DNA: TGTGCCAGCACCTCTGCCGGAGACAGGGATTACAATGAGCAGTTCTTC.